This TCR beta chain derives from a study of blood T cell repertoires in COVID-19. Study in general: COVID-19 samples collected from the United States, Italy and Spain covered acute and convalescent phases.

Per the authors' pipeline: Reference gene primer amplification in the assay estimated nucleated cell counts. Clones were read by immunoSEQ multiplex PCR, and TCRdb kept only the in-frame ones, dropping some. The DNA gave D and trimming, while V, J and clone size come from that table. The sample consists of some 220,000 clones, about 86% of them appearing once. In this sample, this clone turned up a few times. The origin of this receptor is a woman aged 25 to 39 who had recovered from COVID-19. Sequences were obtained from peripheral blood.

CDR3 coding DNA: TGTGCCAGCAGAAACAGGGCTAATTCACCCCTCCACTTT. It encodes CASRNRANSPLHF. The chain combines TRBV6-5 with TRBJ1-6; weak D call: TRBD1 (6 bases). V gave up 6 bases and J gave up 6 bases, with 9 bases separating them. CDR1 MNHEY and CDR2 SVGAGI come from the germline V gene. This CDR3 is built from 13 residues.